This T cell receptor (beta chain) was captured in a study of cytomegalovirus exposure and HLA in healthy donors. Study context: Out of 398 genotyped donors, less than 90% belonged to the Caucasian-associated ancestry cluster.

Study-level results: TCR sequences were mostly rare, though some public TCRs occurred in many donors. A later analysis associated approximately 17,000 TCR beta sequences with HLA alleles at a 0.05 false discovery rate.

Researchers ran the PCR with 60 Vbeta and 13 Jbeta primers. The table came from immunoSEQ multiplex PCR; TCRdb's copy has only in-frame clones and leaves some out. The data show some 140,000 clones, with about 68% seen just once and approximately 2.1% held by the top ten. In germline, CDR1 is SGDLS, CDR2 YYNGEE. The CDR3 is 13 residues long. The V gene lost 6 bases and the J gene lost 1 base, with 10 bases spanning the gap. Concerning this clone itself: Its antigen is not known.

These donors counted as nominally healthy when sampled, but unrecorded immune exposures were likely. Sequencing was carried out using PBMCs. J is TRBJ2-5 and V is TRBV9; D may be TRBD1 (6 bases). This clonotype was obtained from a man between 25 and 39 years old in good health and CMV-seronegative. CDR3 protein: CASNRDGQETQYF. CDR3 coding DNA: TGTGCCAGCAACAGGGACGGCCAAGAGACCCAGTACTTC.